This is a list of T cell receptor beta chains from one sample in a study of shared clonotypes between healthy human individuals. Sequenced by immunoSEQ multiplex PCR; TCRdb stores in-frame clones only, minus some. The table records around 2,100,000 clones, about 95% of them present only once. Sequenced input: naive CD8+ T cells sorted from blood. The receptors derive from a man aged 18 to 29 in good health. CDR3s include the opening cysteine and the closing phenylalanine or tryptophan. D genes are given only for firm matches. The listing skips clone size in some rows; elsewhere it reads once, few, many or a size class.

J gene,CDR3 length,D gene,clone size,V gene,CDR3 protein,CDR3 DNA
TRBJ1-1,18,NA,NA,TRBV10-3,CAISVGPTGAMGNTEAFF,TGTGCCATCAGTGTAGGGCCGACAGGCGCTATGGGGAACACTGAAGCTTTCTTT
TRBJ1-2,19,NA,NA,TRBV5-3,CARSLLVRDTETANYGYTF,TGTGCCAGAAGCTTGTTGGTTCGGGACACGGAGACCGCTAACTATGGCTACACCTTC
TRBJ1-1,14,NA,NA,TRBV6-6,CASSYSGAWTEAFF,TGTGCCAGCAGTTACTCGGGGGCGTGGACTGAAGCTTTCTTT
TRBJ1-2,15,NA,NA,TRBV9,CASSVEEDTTPGYTF,TGTGCCAGCAGCGTTGAGGAAGACACAACGCCGGGCTACACCTTC
TRBJ2-2,14,TRBD2,NA,TRBV6-1,CASSPTSVAGELFF,TGTGCCAGCAGTCCGACTAGCGTGGCCGGGGAGCTGTTTTTT
TRBJ2-1,17,NA,NA,TRBV7-9,CASTPKVGQYSYNEQFF,TGTGCCAGCACCCCGAAGGTTGGGCAGTATTCCTACAATGAGCAGTTCTTC
TRBJ2-1,15,NA,NA,TRBV13,CASSLDGPRRNEQFF,TGTGCCAGCAGCTTAGATGGTCCCCGGCGGAATGAGCAGTTCTTC
TRBJ2-7,14,TRBD1,once,TRBV7-9,CASSHDRANYEQYF,TGTGCCAGCAGCCACGACAGGGCCAACTACGAGCAGTACTTC
TRBJ1-4,17,NA,once,TRBV7-9,CASSLDILVQPNEKLFF,TGTGCCAGCAGCTTAGATATTCTGGTCCAGCCTAATGAAAAACTGTTTTTT
TRBJ2-1,15,NA,NA,TRBV7-7,CASSLASGHRDEQFF,TGTGCTAGCAGCTTAGCCTCGGGACACCGGGATGAGCAGTTCTTC
TRBJ1-1,15,NA,NA,TRBV19,CASSIGGGLGTEAFF,TGTGCCAGTAGTATAGGCGGGGGGCTTGGTACTGAAGCTTTCTTT
TRBJ1-2,14,TRBD1,NA,TRBV9,CASSEAGGLGGYTF,TGTGCCAGCAGTGAGGCAGGGGGACTGGGTGGCTACACCTTC
TRBJ1-2,18,NA,NA,TRBV21-1,CASSKVGSGQPINYGYTF,TGTGCCAGCAGCAAAGTGGGCAGCGGACAGCCGATAAACTATGGCTACACCTTC
TRBJ2-2,13,NA,NA,TRBV5-4,CASSGGLAGELFF,TGTGCCAGCAGCGGGGGGTTGGCCGGGGAGCTGTTTTTT
TRBJ2-7,16,NA,NA,TRBV27,CASTQGSGAAAGEQYF,TGTGCCAGCACCCAAGGTAGCGGAGCGGCTGCGGGCGAGCAGTACTTC
TRBJ1-4,15,NA,NA,TRBV4-3,CASSQLGGSNEKLFF,TGCGCCAGCAGCCAGTTAGGAGGCTCTAATGAAAAACTGTTTTTT
TRBJ2-3,13,NA,NA,TRBV30,CAWEGGTADTQYF,TGTGCCTGGGAGGGGGGCACGGCAGATACGCAGTATTTT
TRBJ2-1,14,TRBD2,NA,TRBV13,CASSLEAGDNEQFF,TGTGCCAGCAGCTTAGAAGCGGGAGATAATGAGCAGTTCTTC
TRBJ2-3,19,TRBD2,NA,TRBV27,CASRAGTSGGRGGQDTQYF,TGTGCCAGCAGGGCCGGGACTAGCGGGGGACGAGGTGGGCAAGATACGCAGTATTTT
TRBJ2-1,15,TRBD2,NA,TRBV7-9,CASTPPGGSYNEQFF,TGTGCCAGCACCCCGCCGGGAGGGTCCTACAATGAGCAGTTCTTC
TRBJ2-1,14,TRBD2,NA,TRBV9,CASSDQTGGSEQFF,TGTGCCAGCAGCGACCAAACGGGGGGGAGTGAGCAGTTCTTC
TRBJ2-5,17,TRBD2,NA,TRBV9,CASNQGLAGGPVETQYF,TGTGCCAGCAACCAGGGACTAGCGGGAGGGCCGGTCGAGACCCAGTACTTC
TRBJ2-3,16,TRBD2,NA,TRBV27,CASSPERGGSTDTQYF,TGTGCCAGCAGCCCCGAGCGGGGGGGTAGCACAGATACGCAGTATTTT
TRBJ2-5,16,NA,NA,TRBV25-1,CASSEFGVGIQETQYF,TGTGCCAGCAGTGAATTCGGGGTGGGGATCCAAGAGACCCAGTACTTC
TRBJ1-3,13,NA,NA,TRBV29-1,CSAVLHSGNTIYF,TGCAGCGCTGTGCTCCACTCTGGAAACACCATATATTTT
TRBJ2-6,18,TRBD1,NA,TRBV9,CASSGDQDRDPGANVLTF,TGTGCCAGCAGCGGGGACCAAGACAGGGACCCTGGGGCCAACGTCCTGACTTTC
TRBJ2-7,15,NA,NA,TRBV15,CATSRGPRDSYEQYF,TGTGCCACCAGCAGAGGACCCCGGGATTCCTACGAGCAGTACTTC
TRBJ2-3,14,NA,NA,TRBV29-1,CSVHPLAFADTQYF,TGCAGCGTTCATCCGCTAGCATTCGCAGATACGCAGTATTTT
TRBJ1-5,13,NA,NA,TRBV6-5,CASSPQGSQPQHF,TGTGCCAGCAGTCCACAAGGCTCTCAGCCCCAGCATTTT
TRBJ2-7,15,TRBD1,NA,TRBV10-3,CAISDQADRVYEQYF,TGTGCCATCAGTGATCAAGCGGACAGGGTCTACGAGCAGTACTTC
TRBJ2-7,17,TRBD1,NA,TRBV7-9,CASSTAGAGQDDYEQYF,TGTGCCAGCAGTACGGCGGGCGCGGGACAGGATGACTACGAGCAGTACTTC
TRBJ1-6,12,NA,NA,TRBV28,CASSLPNSPLHF,TGTGCCAGCAGTTTACCCAATTCACCCCTCCACTTT
TRBJ2-1,21,TRBD2,NA,TRBV30,CACGVIPGLGVLRGVDDEQFF,TGTGCCTGCGGGGTGATTCCGGGACTAGGGGTTTTGAGGGGAGTTGACGATGAGCAGTTCTTC
TRBJ1-2,12,NA,once,TRBV6-5,CASSPSPEGYTF,TGTGCCAGCAGTCCGTCCCCAGAGGGCTACACCTTC
TRBJ2-1,16,NA,NA,TRBV4-1,CASRGGRGGFRDEQFF,TGCGCCAGCAGGGGTGGACGCGGAGGTTTTCGGGATGAGCAGTTCTTC
TRBJ2-7,16,NA,NA,TRBV4-3,CASSPDPGILSYEQYF,TGCGCCAGCAGCCCTGACCCAGGGATCCTCTCCTACGAGCAGTACTTC
TRBJ2-1,16,TRBD2,NA,TRBV13,CASSLGLMGTTNEQFF,TGTGCCAGCAGCTTAGGCCTAATGGGGACTACCAATGAGCAGTTCTTC
TRBJ2-1,17,TRBD1,NA,TRBV7-9,CASSSPPGTVRYNEQFF,TGTGCCAGCAGCTCTCCCCCCGGGACAGTCCGCTACAATGAGCAGTTCTTC
TRBJ2-1,14,NA,NA,TRBV4-3,CASSQDPRGNEQFF,TGCGCCAGCAGCCAAGACCCACGAGGCAATGAGCAGTTCTTC
TRBJ1-1,15,NA,NA,TRBV2,CASSSARGGSVEAFF,TGTGCCAGCAGTTCTGCCAGGGGAGGCTCGGTTGAAGCTTTCTTT
TRBJ2-7,15,NA,NA,TRBV6-6,CASSYSKASYYEQYF,TGTGCCAGCAGTTACTCGAAGGCTAGCTACTACGAGCAGTACTTC
TRBJ1-3,15,NA,NA,TRBV15,CATSTYTGSGNTIYF,TGTGCCACCAGCACATACACTGGCTCTGGAAACACCATATATTTT
TRBJ1-6,17,TRBD1,NA,TRBV9,CASSPWTGAFSNSPLHF,TGTGCCAGCAGCCCTTGGACAGGGGCCTTTAGTAATTCACCCCTCCACTTT
TRBJ2-7,13,NA,NA,TRBV4-1,CASSQGNSGEQYF,TGCGCCAGCAGCCAAGGTAACAGCGGCGAGCAGTACTTC
TRBJ2-7,14,TRBD1,NA,TRBV2,CASRPDRGHYEQYF,TGTGCCAGCAGACCAGACAGGGGGCACTACGAGCAGTACTTC
TRBJ2-5,13,NA,NA,TRBV7-9,CASSFGQGETQYF,TGTGCCAGCAGCTTTGGGCAGGGAGAGACCCAGTACTTC
TRBJ2-7,18,TRBD2,NA,TRBV13,CASSSRTSGGPYSYEQYF,TGTGCCAGCAGCTCGCGGACTAGCGGGGGGCCATACTCCTACGAGCAGTACTTC
TRBJ2-7,14,NA,NA,TRBV27,CASSSTSSVYEQYF,TGTGCCAGCAGTTCGACATCATCGGTATACGAGCAGTACTTC
TRBJ2-1,15,TRBD2,NA,TRBV7-2,CASSALAGGRNEQFF,TGTGCCAGCAGCGCCCTAGCGGGGGGGCGGAATGAGCAGTTCTTC
TRBJ2-7,15,NA,NA,TRBV4-1,CASSRYATDSYEQYF,TGCGCCAGCAGCCGGTATGCGACCGACTCCTACGAGCAGTACTTC
TRBJ2-5,16,NA,NA,TRBV7-6,CASSPGRGGSLETQYF,TGTGCCAGCAGCCCAGGGCGAGGAGGGAGTCTAGAGACCCAGTACTTC
TRBJ2-7,12,NA,NA,TRBV6-5,CASSYSRGEQYF,TGTGCCAGCAGTTACTCAAGAGGCGAGCAGTACTTC
TRBJ2-5,14,TRBD2,NA,TRBV30,CAWNLGLAGEAQYF,TGTGCCTGGAATCTGGGACTAGCGGGGGAGGCCCAGTACTTC
TRBJ1-1,16,NA,NA,TRBV6-5,CASSLDRIFMNTEAFF,TGTGCCAGCAGTTTGGACAGAATCTTTATGAACACTGAAGCTTTCTTT
TRBJ1-2,14,NA,few,TRBV9,CASTSRDDGYGYTF,TGTGCCAGCACCTCTCGGGACGACGGCTATGGCTACACCTTC